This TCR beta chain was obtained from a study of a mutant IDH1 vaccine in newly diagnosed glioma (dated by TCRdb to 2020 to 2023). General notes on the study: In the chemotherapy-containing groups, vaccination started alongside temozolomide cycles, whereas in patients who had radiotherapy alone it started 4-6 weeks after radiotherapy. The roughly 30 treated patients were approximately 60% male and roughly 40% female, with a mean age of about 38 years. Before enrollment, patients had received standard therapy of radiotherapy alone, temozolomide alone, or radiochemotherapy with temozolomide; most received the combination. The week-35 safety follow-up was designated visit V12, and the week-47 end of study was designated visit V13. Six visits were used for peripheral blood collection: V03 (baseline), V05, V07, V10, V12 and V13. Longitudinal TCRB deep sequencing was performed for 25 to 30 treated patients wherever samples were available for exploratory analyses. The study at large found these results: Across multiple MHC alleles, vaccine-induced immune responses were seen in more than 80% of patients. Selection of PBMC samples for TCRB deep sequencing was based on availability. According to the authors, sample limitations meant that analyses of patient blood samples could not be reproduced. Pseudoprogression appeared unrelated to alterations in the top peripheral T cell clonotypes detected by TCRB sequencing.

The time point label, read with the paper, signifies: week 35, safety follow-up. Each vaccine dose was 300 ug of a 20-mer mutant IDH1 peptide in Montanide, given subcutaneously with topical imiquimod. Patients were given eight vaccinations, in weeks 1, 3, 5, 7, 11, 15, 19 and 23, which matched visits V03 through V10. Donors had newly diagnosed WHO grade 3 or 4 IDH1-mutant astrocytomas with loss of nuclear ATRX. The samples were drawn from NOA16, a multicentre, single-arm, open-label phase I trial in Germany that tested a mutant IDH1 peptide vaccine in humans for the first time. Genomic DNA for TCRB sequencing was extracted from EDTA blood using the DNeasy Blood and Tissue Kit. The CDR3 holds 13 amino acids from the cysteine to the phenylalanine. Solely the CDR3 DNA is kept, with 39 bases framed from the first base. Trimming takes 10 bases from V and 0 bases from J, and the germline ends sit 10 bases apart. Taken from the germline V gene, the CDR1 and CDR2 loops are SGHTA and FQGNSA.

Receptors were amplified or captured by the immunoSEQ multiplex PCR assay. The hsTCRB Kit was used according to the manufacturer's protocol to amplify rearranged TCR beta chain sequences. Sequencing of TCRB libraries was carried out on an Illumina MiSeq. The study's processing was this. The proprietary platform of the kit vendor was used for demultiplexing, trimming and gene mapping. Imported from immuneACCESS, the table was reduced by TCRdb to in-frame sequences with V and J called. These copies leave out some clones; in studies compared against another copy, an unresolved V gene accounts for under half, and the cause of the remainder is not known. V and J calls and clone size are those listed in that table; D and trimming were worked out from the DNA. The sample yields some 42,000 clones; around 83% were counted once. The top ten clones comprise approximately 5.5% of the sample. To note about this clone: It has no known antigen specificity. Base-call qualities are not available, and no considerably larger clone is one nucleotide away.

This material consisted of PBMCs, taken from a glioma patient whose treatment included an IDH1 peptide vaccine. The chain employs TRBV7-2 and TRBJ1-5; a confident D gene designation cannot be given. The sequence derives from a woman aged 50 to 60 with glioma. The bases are TGTGCCACCCGGGCCACTAGCAATCAGCCCCAGCATTTT. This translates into CATRATSNQPQHF.